This TCR beta chain was observed in a study of CD8+ T cells in alopecia areata. Study findings and constraints: Possibly because of HLA-related factors, TCR sharing was less clear across patients than in mice.

Concerning this clone: Its antigen is as yet unknown.

Trimming removed 0 bases from V and 7 bases from J, with 15 bases in between. The V gene's germline CDR1 is SQVTM and CDR2 ANQGSEA. The CDR3 runs to 14 residues. Sampling of alopecia areata patients yielded lesional scalp punch biopsies as well as peripheral blood. TCR sequencing used cDNA made by reverse transcription of extracted RNA. Some clones are missing from TCRdb's copy, which holds only in-frame ones; the method was immunoSEQ multiplex PCR. The sample records over 150,000 clones, about 63% being singletons. Sequences were derived from CD4+ T cells sorted from blood, sampled at week 0. This chain uses TRBV29-1 with TRBJ1-2, with a weak D call TRBD1 (5 bases). The sequence derives from a human donor with alopecia areata. CDR3 in DNA: TGCAGCGTTGAAGATCAGGTGCCTCAGGGTGGCTACACCTTC. Amino acids: CSVEDQVPQGGYTF.